The 15 T cell receptor beta chains presented below share a single source sample, sequenced in a study of blood T cell repertoires in COVID-19. The method was immunoSEQ multiplex PCR; TCRdb's version includes in-frame clones alone and lacks a portion of them. Here the sample spans a few hundred thousand clones, 87% being singletons. The material sequenced was PBMCs or T cells enriched from blood (not recorded which). The receptors were gathered from a man aged 40-55 years in a cohort exposed to, infected with or recovered from COVID-19 (not recorded which).

The rearrangement links TRBV6-5 to TRBJ2-7; 7 nucleotides match TRBD2. Germline V gene sequence: CDR1 MNHEY, CDR2 SVGAGI. J lost 5 bases, V lost 0 bases, and 7 bases had no gene match. The length of the CDR3 is 15 residues. The CDR3 DNA is TGTGCCAGCAGTTACTCGAGCGGGACCCTCGACGAGCAGTACTTC. Its translation is CASSYSSGTLDEQYF.

The chain links TRBV18 to TRBJ2-7, with 8 bases fitting TRBD2. Trimming took 9 bases from V and 0 from J; bases not matched to a gene: 4. This CDR3 contains 13 residues. CDR1 KGHSH and CDR2 LQKENI come from the germline V gene. CDR3 nucleotides: TGTGCCAGTTCCGGACTAGCCTCCTACGAGCAGTACTTC. It codes for CASSGLASYEQYF.

This clone has only a few counts. J is TRBJ1-2 and V is TRBV7-9; 7 nucleotides align to TRBD1. V shed 0 bases, J shed 4 bases, and the junction held 5 bases outside the gene matches. This CDR3 has 15 amino acids. The V gene's germline CDR1 is SEHNR and CDR2 FQNEAQ (reference sequence). The CDR3 sequence: CASSLAGGDRYGYTF. Here the CDR3 DNA reads TGTGCCAGCAGCTTAGCAGGGGGCGACCGCTATGGCTACACCTTC. Full variable domain (remainder filled in from reference TRBV7-9 and TRBJ1-2): DTGVSQNPRHKITKRGQNVTFRCDPISEHNRLYWYRQTLGQGPEFLTYFQNEAQLEKSRLLSDRFSAERPKGSFSTLEIQRTEQGDSAMYLCASSLAGGDRYGYTFGSGTRLTVV.

This chain links TRBV7-9 with TRBJ1-2, with TRBD1 matching 9 bases. Looked up from germline, CDR1 is SEHNR and CDR2 is FQNEAQ (reference sequence). V was clipped by 4 bases and J by 3 bases; unmatched bases: 6. The length of the CDR3 is 15 residues. The CDR3 sequence: CASSSPGQGDYGYTF. The CDR3 nucleotides read TGTGCCAGCAGCTCCCCGGGACAGGGTGACTATGGCTACACCTTC.

The chain combines TRBV7-2 with TRBJ1-2; tentatively, D is TRBD1 (6 bases). Germline values: CDR1 SGHTA, CDR2 FQGNSA. This CDR3 contains 15 residues. Trimming removed 7 bases from V and 0 bases from J, with 15 bases in between. The chain's CDR3 is CASTLRGEANYGYTF. The CDR3 coding sequence is TGTGCCAGCACCCTCAGGGGTGAGGCTAACTATGGCTACACCTTC.

This sequence joins TRBV5-1 and TRBJ2-2, with D unclear. Germline V gives CDR1 SGHRS, CDR2 YFSETQ. V lost 1 base, J lost 3 bases, and 4 bases lay in between. There are 13 residues in the CDR3. CDR3 region: CASSLQYTGELFF. The CDR3 DNA is TGCGCCAGCAGCTTGCAGTACACCGGGGAGCTGTTTTTT.

This sequence joins TRBV4-2 and TRBJ1-2; the D gene is possibly TRBD1 (6 bases). The CDR3 has 14 residues. Germline CDR1 and CDR2: LGHNA and YNFKEQ. V was shortened by 0 bases and J by 7 bases, with 12 bases between the two germline ends. CDR3 region: CASSQDGGALGYTF. The CDR3 bases are TGTGCCAGCAGCCAAGATGGGGGGGCTCTTGGCTACACCTTC.

This clone has only one observation. The genes are TRBV27 and TRBJ2-3; D remains unclear. Germline CDR1 MNHEY, CDR2 SMNVEV (reference sequence). This CDR3 is built from 13 residues. The germline V and J ends were trimmed by 5 bases and 6 bases, with 12 bases remaining between them. The CDR3 is CASSPGAPDTQYF. In DNA form, the CDR3 reads TGTGCCAGCAGTCCCGGTGCCCCGGATACGCAGTATTTT.

This chain connects TRBV28 to TRBJ2-1, with 8 nucleotides matching TRBD1. Germline lookup yields CDR1 MDHEN and CDR2 SYDVKM. CDR3 size: 14 residues. The junction had 11 bases not matched to a gene; V was cut back by 6 bases and J by 10 bases. CDR3: CASSLGTGYGEQFF. The CDR3 DNA reads TGTGCCAGCAGCCTCGGGACAGGTTATGGGGAGCAGTTCTTC.

The J gene is TRBJ2-7, the V gene TRBV6-2 or TRBV6-3, with 7 nucleotides matching TRBD2. The junction had 11 bases not matched to a gene; V was cut back by 5 bases and J by 1 base. Per the germline V gene, CDR1 is MNHEY and CDR2 is SVGEGT. The CDR3 is 16 residues long. DNA of the CDR3: TGTGCCAGCAGTCTAGTGAGCGGGATGGGTTCCTACGAGCAGTACTTC. The encoded protein is CASSLVSGMGSYEQYF.

J is TRBJ1-2 and V is TRBV3-1 (or the pseudogene TRBV3-2), with D possibly being TRBD1 (6 bases). V was shortened by 5 bases and J by 7 bases, with 17 bases between the two germline ends. This CDR3 has 14 amino acids. The V gene's germline CDR1 is LGHDT and CDR2 YNNKEL (reference sequence). This chain's CDR3 is CASSSPQGYSGYTF. The CDR3 DNA sequence: TGTGCCAGCAGCTCACCTCAGGGGTATTCTGGCTACACCTTC.

Turning to this clone: An end of the junction does not agree with germline; a read error may underlie this. J is TRBJ1-5 and V is TRBV3-1 (or the pseudogene TRBV3-2); D uncertain. CDR1 and CDR2 (germline): LGHDT, YNNKEL (reference sequence). This CDR3 spans 16 amino acids. DNA for the CDR3: TGTGCCAGCAGCCAGGGTTTAGTTGCGGGGTCTCGGCCCCGGCATTTT. It translates to CASSQGLVAGSRPRHF.

V usage is TRBV5-5 and J usage is TRBJ2-1, with 13 bases identical to TRBD2. The CDR3 consists of 16 residues. The trim removed 4 bases at V and 8 bases at J, leaving 9 bases unmatched. The germline CDR1 and CDR2 sequences are SGHKS and YYEKEE (reference sequence). This chain's CDR3 is CASSGTGLAGAHEQFF. The DNA of the CDR3 is TGTGCCAGCAGCGGTACCGGACTAGCGGGAGCTCATGAGCAGTTCTTC.

The V call is TRBV12-3 or TRBV12-4, the J call TRBJ2-1, with 9 bases identical to TRBD1. V was pared by 6 bases and J by 16 bases, with 7 bases of the junction left unmatched. The CDR3 length is 11 residues. In DNA, the CDR3 is TGTGCCAGCAGCCTGACAGGGGGAGTCTTCTTC. Amino acids: CASSLTGGVFF.

The chain couples TRBV27 to TRBJ1-1, with 11 bases aligning to TRBD1. The CDR3 has 18 residues. The germline V gene encodes CDR1 MNHEY and CDR2 SMNVEV (reference sequence). V shed 2 bases and J 0 bases; nucleotides not matched to a gene: 8. The CDR3 loop reads CASSLRGQGGPLNTEAFF. CDR3 nucleotide sequence: TGTGCCAGCAGTTTACGGGGACAGGGGGGTCCCCTGAACACTGAAGCTTTCTTT.